This is a list of T cell receptor beta chains from one sample in a study of shared clonotypes between healthy human individuals. TCRdb's copy holds only in-frame clones and misses some; the assay was immunoSEQ multiplex PCR. Of 2 million to 2.5 million clones in the sample, approximately 90% were seen once. Input material: naive CD4+ T cells from PBMCs. These receptors came from a man aged 18 to 30 in good health. Some clones in this sample may be carry-over from other donors' samples. Each CDR3 is given with its conserved first and last residue. The order of the fields is D gene, J gene, clone size, V gene, CDR3 DNA, CDR3 protein. A D gene is named only where the DNA matches it firmly. Rows may omit the clone size; those that give it use once, few, many or a size class.

TRBD2 TRBJ2-3 NA TRBV7-2 TGTGCCAGCATCCCGACTAGCGGGAGGGCAGATACGCAGTATTTT CASIPTSGRADTQYF
NA TRBJ2-4 NA TRBV5-6 TGTGCCAGCAGCTTGACCCGAAGGCGCCCCCAAAACATTCAGTACTTC CASSLTRRRPQNIQYF
TRBD1 TRBJ2-7 NA TRBV10-3 TGTGCCATCTCTGCGGGGCAGGGGGCAACCTACGAGCAGTACTTC CAISAGQGATYEQYF
TRBD2 TRBJ2-5 NA TRBV28 TGTGCCAGCAGCGCGCGGGAGCTAGCGGGAGGCGAGACCCAGTACTTC CASSARELAGGETQYF
TRBD1 TRBJ2-7 NA TRBV28 TGTGCCAGCAGCTTGGGACAGTCGTACGAGCAGTACTTC CASSLGQSYEQYF
NA TRBJ1-1 NA TRBV19 TGTGCCAGTAACGCTCAGGGTCGGACTGAAGCTTTCTTT CASNAQGRTEAFF
TRBD2 TRBJ2-1 NA TRBV5-4 TGTGCCAGCAGCTTCGGGGGGGGCAGCTCCTACAATGAGCAGTTCTTC CASSFGGGSSYNEQFF
NA TRBJ1-1 NA TRBV19 TGTGCCAGTAGTTTGCAACTGAACACTGAAGCTTTCTTT CASSLQLNTEAFF
NA TRBJ2-3 NA TRBV5-1 TGCGCCAGCAGCCGGGGGGACAGGATAGCCACAGATACGCAGTATTTT CASSRGDRIATDTQYF
NA TRBJ1-1 NA TRBV6-1 TGTGCCAGCAGTGTAGGCTCTTCGGGGTTCTTT CASSVGSSGFF
TRBD1 TRBJ2-1 few TRBV6-1 TGTGCCAGCAGTGAAATAGTGGGACAGCCCTACAATGAGCAGTTCTTC CASSEIVGQPYNEQFF
NA TRBJ2-5 NA TRBV5-1 TGCGCCAGCAGCCCTACGACCGCCGTGGAGACCCAGTACTTC CASSPTTAVETQYF
NA TRBJ1-6 NA TRBV2 TGTGCCCTCGAAATAACAGCACGTTCACCCCTCCACTTT CALEITARSPLHF
NA TRBJ2-2 NA TRBV5-1 TGCGCCAGCAGCTTGGGGACAGACACCGGGGAGCTGTTTTTT CASSLGTDTGELFF
NA TRBJ1-4 few TRBV30 TGTGCCTGGAGTGACCCATACCGGGAAAAACTGTTTTTT CAWSDPYREKLFF
NA TRBJ2-2 NA TRBV9 TGTGCCAGCAGCTCATGGAACACCGGGGAGCTGTTTTTT CASSSWNTGELFF
NA TRBJ2-5 NA TRBV5-1 TGCGCCAGCAGCACTACTGGATCAGGGGAGACCCAGTACTTC CASSTTGSGETQYF
NA TRBJ1-5 few TRBV2 TGTGCCAGCGTTTTGGACGGTAATCAGCCCCAGCATTTT CASVLDGNQPQHF
NA TRBJ2-7 once TRBV28 TGTGCCAGCAGTTCGAGAACCTACGAGCAGTACTTC CASSSRTYEQYF
NA TRBJ1-4 NA TRBV5-4 TGTGCCAGCAGCTTGTCCGGGACTCTCAGGGAAAAACTGTTTTTT CASSLSGTLREKLFF
NA TRBJ1-1 NA TRBV28 TGTGCCAGCAGTTTTGGGGGGGCTGTGGCCACTGAAGCTTTCTTT CASSFGGAVATEAFF
NA TRBJ1-5 once TRBV2 TGTGCCAGCAGTGATTCCCAGACGGCACATCAGCCCCAGCATTTT CASSDSQTAHQPQHF
TRBD1 TRBJ1-3 once TRBV4-2 TGTGCCAGCAGCCAAGCGTTTGTACAGGGGGCCGCCTCTGGAAACACCATATATTTT CASSQAFVQGAASGNTIYF
NA TRBJ2-3 NA TRBV9 TGTGCCAGCAGCGCCCCCGGGGGATTTACGCAGTATTTT CASSAPGGFTQYF
TRBD1 TRBJ2-7 NA TRBV6-5 TGTGCCAGCAGTTACACAGGGTCAGGGGGCTACGAGCAGTACTTC CASSYTGSGGYEQYF
TRBD1 TRBJ1-4 once TRBV28 TGTGCCAGCAGTTTACACCGACAGGGGGCTAATGAAAAACTGTTTTTT CASSLHRQGANEKLFF
NA TRBJ1-5 NA TRBV6-1 TGTGCCAGCAGTGAAGGAGGAACAATCAGCCCCCAGCATTTT CASSEGGTISPQHF
TRBD2 TRBJ2-2 NA TRBV28 TGTGCCAGCAGTCCCGGCAGGCTAGCGGGAGGACAGAACACCGGGGAGCTGTTTTTT CASSPGRLAGGQNTGELFF
NA TRBJ1-4 NA TRBV19 TGTGCCAGTAGTATCGGCCAGGGGTGGGTAACTAATGAAAAACTGTTTTTT CASSIGQGWVTNEKLFF
NA TRBJ2-1 NA TRBV10-3 TGTGCCATCAACGCAGGGTTATCCTACAATGAGCAGTTCTTC CAINAGLSYNEQFF
TRBD2 TRBJ2-7 once TRBV29-1 TGCAGCGTTCTCCCCGGGGGGGGGCCCCTAGACGAGCAGTACTTC CSVLPGGGPLDEQYF
NA TRBJ2-7 NA TRBV2 TGTGCCAGCAGCCCGAGACCGGATCCGAGTGGCGAGCAGTACTTC CASSPRPDPSGEQYF
NA TRBJ2-7 NA TRBV21-1 TGTGCCAGCAGCAATCTGCTTGGCCACTGCTCCTACGAGCAGTACTTC CASSNLLGHCSYEQYF
TRBD1 TRBJ2-2 NA TRBV27 TGTGCCAGCAGTTTAGGGACAGGATCTGTGGCCGGGGAGCTGTTTTTT CASSLGTGSVAGELFF
NA TRBJ2-3 NA TRBV6-6 TGTGCCAGCGCTATAGCGGTAGATACGCAGTATTTT CASAIAVDTQYF
NA TRBJ2-5 once TRBV7-2 TGTGCCAGCAGCCTTGGGATGGGGCCCCAGTACTTC CASSLGMGPQYF
TRBD2 TRBJ2-1 NA TRBV10-2 TGCGCCAGCAGTGAGGGGACTAGGGACCCATACAATGAGCAGTTCTTC CASSEGTRDPYNEQFF
NA TRBJ2-5 NA TRBV18 TGTGCCAGCTCACCCACCGACTTAGCGTACCAAGAGACCCAGTACTTC CASSPTDLAYQETQYF
TRBD1 TRBJ1-1 NA TRBV28 TGTGCCAGCAGTAGGACCGGGACAGGGAGTAGCACTGAAGCTTTCTTT CASSRTGTGSSTEAFF
TRBD1 TRBJ2-4 NA TRBV6-1 TGTGCCAGCAGTGAACGGGACAGGGGACAAAACATTCAGTACTTC CASSERDRGQNIQYF
NA TRBJ2-3 NA TRBV5-1 TGCGCCAGCAGCTTAGGGGTAGCTGAAAGCACAGATACGCAGTATTTT CASSLGVAESTDTQYF